This T cell receptor (beta chain) comes out of a study of beta chain features in type 1 diabetes. Isolated RNA was reverse transcribed in full, so expressed TCRB transcripts were sequenced. The repertoire was sequenced with immunoSEQ multiplex PCR; TCRdb's copy has only in-frame clones and lacks some. The sample lists 810,000 or so clones, about a sixth occurring once. The germline V gene encodes CDR1 MGHDK and CDR2 SYGVNS. Trimming left V 8 bases short and J 11 bases short, with 15 bases between. The CDR3 is 11 residues long. The chain is built from TRBV25-1 and TRBJ2-5, with TRBD2 as a possible D gene (5 bases). Sequencing was performed on naive CD4+ T cells from blood. The TCR originated in a woman under 30 in good health. For the CDR3, the DNA is TGTGCCAGCGGAAACACGGGGAAGCAGTACTTC. It specifies CASGNTGKQYF.